These 23 T cell receptor beta chains were all obtained from the same sample, sequenced in a study of cytomegalovirus exposure and HLA in healthy donors. Sequencing used immunoSEQ multiplex PCR; TCRdb keeps in-frame clones, though not all of them. Counted here are some 150,000 clones, roughly nine tenths occurring once; the ten biggest clones make up roughly 2.6%. Sequenced: PBMCs. The receptors shown here come from a man aged 18 to 30 in good health and CMV-seropositive.

V is TRBV10-3 and J is TRBJ1-6; 9 bases match TRBD1. This CDR3 contains 13 residues. The germline gives CDR1 ENHRY, CDR2 SYGVKD. With V trimmed by 6 bases and J by 9 bases, 3 bases remained unmatched. The CDR3 loop reads CAIRGQGGSPLHF. CDR3 coding DNA: TGTGCCATCAGGGGACAGGGAGGTTCACCCCTCCACTTT.

This chain links TRBV28 with TRBJ2-7; 7 bases align to TRBD2. CDR3 length equals 14 residues. V shed 4 bases, J shed 0 bases, and the junction held 3 bases outside the gene matches. CDR1 is MDHEN and CDR2 is SYDVKM in the germline V gene. The DNA of the CDR3 is TGTGCCAGCAGTTGGGAGGGGTACTCCTACGAGCAGTACTTC. It yields the protein CASSWEGYSYEQYF. The complete variable domain, with remaining parts taken from reference TRBV28 and TRBJ2-7, reads DVKVTQSSRYLVKRTGEKVFLECVQDMDHENMFWYRQDPGLGLRLIYFSYDVKMKEKGDIPEGYSVSREKKERFSLILESASTNQTSMYLCASSWEGYSYEQYFGPGTRLTVT.

The J gene is TRBJ2-7, the V gene TRBV18, with 12 bases aligning to TRBD1. The CDR3 covers 15 residues. V shed 3 bases and J 7 bases; nucleotides not matched to a gene: 7. Germline-derived CDR1 and CDR2 are KGHSH and LQKENI. CDR3 loop: CASSPRGQGAGEQYF. CDR3 nucleotides: TGTGCCAGCTCACCGAGGGGACAGGGGGCAGGGGAGCAGTACTTC.

This clone has a single count. This chain uses TRBV7-2 with TRBJ1-2; D unclear. The V gene lost 9 bases and the J gene lost 8 bases, with 19 bases spanning the gap. The CDR3 extends over 13 amino acids. CDR1 and CDR2 (germline): SGHTA, FQGNSA. The CDR3, as DNA: TGTGCCAGTAACAGTAACAGAGAAACCGGCTACACCTTC. Translated: CASNSNRETGYTF.

The CDR3 DNA reads as TGTGCCAGCAGTTACCGGGGGGCCCGCTATGGCTACACCTTC. Its translation: CASSYRGARYGYTF. The V call is TRBV6-5, the J call TRBJ1-2; D is perhaps TRBD1 (6 bases). Germline CDR1 MNHEY, CDR2 SVGAGI. The CDR3 length is 14 residues. Trimming took 2 bases from V and 4 from J, leaving 11 bases between them.

The chain employs TRBV15 and TRBJ1-3; the D is unclear. The CDR3 runs to 15 residues. The germline V and J ends were trimmed by 5 bases and 0 bases, with 11 bases remaining between them. The V gene's germline CDR1 is LNHNV and CDR2 YYDKDF (reference sequence). CDR3 sequence reads: CATSGYESSGNTIYF. In DNA form, the CDR3 reads TGTGCCACCAGCGGTTACGAGAGCTCTGGAAACACCATATATTTT.

V is TRBV7-3 and J is TRBJ1-2; D not resolved. Germline V gene sequence: CDR1 SGHTA, CDR2 FQGTGA. The V and J ends lost 8 bases and 0 bases respectively, with 10 bases between them. The CDR3 extends over 13 amino acids. CDR3 in amino acids: CASGPGANYGYTF. In nucleotides, the CDR3 is TGTGCCAGCGGGCCTGGCGCTAACTATGGCTACACCTTC.

CDR3 in DNA: TGCAGCCTTCTCGGACAGGAAGGACCTTCTTGGGACCAGTACTTC. Translated: CSLLGQEGPSWDQYF. The chain joins TRBV29-1 to TRBJ2-5; TRBD1 matches 7 bases. The CDR3 has 15 residues. V gave up 8 bases and J gave up 10 bases; unmatched junction bases: 22. Per the germline V gene, CDR1 is SQVTM and CDR2 is ANQGSEA.

The chain uses TRBV29-1 and TRBJ2-3, with a tentative D call TRBD1 (6 bases). Germline V gene sequence: CDR1 SQVTM, CDR2 ANQGSEA. Trimming cost V 6 bases and J 4 bases, with 20 bases left between them. The CDR3 contains 15 residues. The CDR3 nucleotides are TGCAGCGTCCAGATCTACAGGGAATTTTCAGATACGCAGTATTTT. Its translation: CSVQIYREFSDTQYF.

This clone turned up a few times. Here the CDR3 reads CASSQRDTDGYTF. In DNA form, the CDR3 reads TGTGCCAGCTCACAACGGGACACCGATGGCTACACCTTC. The rearrangement links TRBV18 to TRBJ1-2; the D gene is possibly TRBD1 (6 bases). Per the germline V gene, CDR1 is KGHSH and CDR2 is LQKENI. CDR3 length: 13 amino acids. Trimming cost V 4 bases and J 6 bases, with 12 bases left between them.

The V gene is TRBV9, the J gene TRBJ2-1; 9 bases fit TRBD1. Germline V gene data show CDR1 as SGDLS and CDR2 as YYNGEE. J was trimmed by 7 bases and V by 5 bases; bases with no gene match: 7. This CDR3 region has 14 residues. The CDR3 here is CASSKGTGPNEQFF. Here the CDR3 DNA reads TGTGCCAGCAGTAAAGGGACAGGGCCGAATGAGCAGTTCTTC.

This chain connects TRBV11-2 to TRBJ1-1; D remains ambiguous. The CDR3 loop spans 13 amino acids. CDR1 is SGHAT, CDR2 FQNNGV, per germline. The germline V and J ends were trimmed by 4 bases and 4 bases, with 10 bases remaining between them. CDR3 sequence: CASSSGSGTEAFF. The CDR3 DNA follows: TGTGCCAGCAGCTCCGGTTCAGGCACTGAAGCTTTCTTT.

The rearrangement uses TRBV27 and TRBJ2-1; no clear D gene. Germline-derived CDR1 and CDR2 are MNHEY and SMNVEV (reference sequence). CDR3 length equals 15 residues. Between the trimmed V and J ends, which lost 0 bases and 6 bases, there was a span of 12 bases. The CDR3 loop is CASSLSNSRFNEQFF. The CDR3 DNA reads as TGTGCCAGCAGTTTATCGAATTCACGGTTCAATGAGCAGTTCTTC.

The chain is built from TRBV5-6 and TRBJ2-5; D remains unclear. CDR1 and CDR2 (germline): SGHDT, YYEEEE. CDR3 length: 15 residues. Trimming pared 2 bases from V and 0 bases from J, leaving 11 bases between. The CDR3 here is CASSFPAAYQETQYF. The DNA of the CDR3 is TGTGCCAGCAGCTTCCCCGCGGCTTACCAAGAGACCCAGTACTTC.

The V call is TRBV7-2, the J call TRBJ1-5; 7 bases are shared with TRBD1. CDR3 length: 14 amino acids. In germline, CDR1 is SGHTA, CDR2 FQGNSA. Unmatched junction bases numbered 6, after V lost 4 bases and J lost 6 bases. DNA of the CDR3: TGTGCCAGCAGCTCGGACAGGCGCGGTCAGCCCCAGCATTTT. Amino acids: CASSSDRRGQPQHF.

The CDR3 DNA reads TGCGCCAGCAGCCCACGGGCGGCGGGAGGGCTATACGAGCAGTACTTC. Protein product: CASSPRAAGGLYEQYF. The J gene is TRBJ2-7, the V gene TRBV4-3; 9 bases agree with TRBD2. The CDR3 contains 16 residues. Unmatched junction bases numbered 11, after V lost 4 bases and J lost 4 bases. The germline CDR1 and CDR2 sequences are LGHNA and YSLEER.

The chain carries TRBV28 and TRBJ1-1, with D perhaps TRBD1 (6 bases). Germline values: CDR1 MDHEN, CDR2 SYDVKM. CDR3 length: 13 amino acids. V was pared by 1 base and J by 5 bases, with 8 bases between. CDR3 loop: CASSLSGVTEAFF. Here the CDR3 DNA reads TGTGCCAGCAGTTTATCAGGGGTGACTGAAGCTTTCTTT.

The V call is TRBV19, the J call TRBJ2-1, with D perhaps matching TRBD1 (5 bases). CDR1 is LNHDA, CDR2 SQIVND, per germline (reference sequence). With 0 bases removed from V and 0 bases from J, the gap between germline ends came to 12 bases. The CDR3 totals 17 residues. The CDR3 sequence is CASSIDWGASSYNEQFF. In DNA form, the CDR3 reads TGTGCCAGTAGTATAGATTGGGGCGCAAGCTCCTACAATGAGCAGTTCTTC.

This clone has a handful of counts. J is TRBJ1-2 and V is TRBV5-4; tentatively, D is TRBD1 (5 bases). This CDR3 region has 14 residues. Germline V gene lookup returns CDR1 SGHNT and CDR2 YYREEE (reference sequence). Between the trimmed V and J ends, which lost 7 bases and 6 bases, there was a span of 19 bases. CDR3 coding DNA: TGTGCCAGCTCTCCCGGAGGGGTAAATCATGGCTACACCTTC. Its translation is CASSPGGVNHGYTF.

The chain has TRBV5-1 and TRBJ2-7; TRBD2 matches 8 bases. The junction had 5 bases not matched to a gene; V was cut back by 0 bases and J by 3 bases. Germline loops: CDR1 SGHRS, CDR2 YFSETQ. CDR3 length: 15 amino acids. The CDR3 bases are TGCGCCAGCAGCTTGGAGGTAGCGGGAATCTACGAGCAGTACTTC. This translates into CASSLEVAGIYEQYF.

The gene calls are TRBV6-1 and TRBJ1-4; 10 bases are shared with TRBD1. Losses at the gene ends were 5 bases for V and 5 bases for J; bases not matched to a gene: 2. Germline V gives CDR1 MNHNS, CDR2 SASEGT. The CDR3 has 14 amino acids. The CDR3 reads CASSTGQGNEKLFF. Here the CDR3 DNA reads TGTGCCAGCAGTACGGGACAGGGGAATGAAAAACTGTTTTTT.

The V and J genes are TRBV28 and TRBJ2-1, with 16 bases identical to TRBD2. V trimming: 4 bases; J trimming: 1 base; junction bases outside the gene matches: 7. This CDR3 is built from 19 residues. The germline gives CDR1 MDHEN, CDR2 SYDVKM. The CDR3 bases are TGTGCCAGCAGTTCCCCGGGACTAGCGGGAGGGGGGTCCTACAATGAGCAGTTCTTC. It specifies CASSSPGLAGGGSYNEQFF.

As concerns this clone: Other DNA sequences in this sample translate to the same CDR3. The J gene is TRBJ2-7, the V gene TRBV13; 10 bases map to TRBD1. CDR3 length: 14 residues. Per the germline V gene, CDR1 is PRHDT and CDR2 is FYEKMQ (reference sequence). The V gene end was trimmed by 6 bases and the J gene end by 3 bases; junction bases not matched to a gene: 5. The CDR3 sequence: CASSPGTGDYEQYF. CDR3 nucleotide sequence: TGTGCCAGCAGTCCCGGGACAGGGGACTACGAGCAGTACTTC.